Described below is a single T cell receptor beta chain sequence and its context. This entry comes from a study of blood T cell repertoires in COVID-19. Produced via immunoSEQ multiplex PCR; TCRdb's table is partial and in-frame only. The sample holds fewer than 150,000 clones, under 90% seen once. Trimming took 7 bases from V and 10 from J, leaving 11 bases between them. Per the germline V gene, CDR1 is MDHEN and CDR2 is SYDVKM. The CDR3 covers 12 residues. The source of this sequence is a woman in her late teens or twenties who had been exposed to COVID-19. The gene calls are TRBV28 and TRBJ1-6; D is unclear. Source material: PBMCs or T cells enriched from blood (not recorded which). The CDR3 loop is CASTKTGSPLHF. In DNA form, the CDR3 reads TGTGCCAGCACTAAAACCGGGTCACCCCTCCACTTT.